These T cell receptor beta chains were read from a single sample in a study of T cell changes during pregnancy in multiple sclerosis. Profiling relied on immunoSEQ multiplex PCR, and the TCRdb table lists in-frame clones only, not all of them. The data show some 29,000 clones, roughly nine tenths seen once. This specimen was CD8+ T cells from peripheral blood mononuclear cells, taken in the second trimester of pregnancy. Receptors originate from a female donor in good health, enrolled as a control in a pregnancy study. CDR3s include the opening cysteine and the closing phenylalanine or tryptophan. The order of the fields is J gene, V gene, CDR3 protein.

J: TRBJ1-1; V: TRBV13; CDR3: CASSLDTEAFF
J: TRBJ2-7; V: TRBV13; CDR3: CASSLKEEIYEQYF
J: TRBJ1-2; V: TRBV12-5; CDR3: CASGFNGAGYTF
J: TRBJ1-1; V: TRBV4-2; CDR3: CASSPGTAEAFF
J: TRBJ1-1; V: TRBV7-9; CDR3: CASREQRNTEAFF
J: TRBJ2-5; V: TRBV2; CDR3: CASSEYSLPGTQYF
J: TRBJ2-3; V: TRBV7-9; CDR3: CASSFGGPDTQYF
J: TRBJ1-2; V: TRBV29-1; CDR3: CSVVGHQDGSYYGYTF
J: TRBJ2-7; V: TRBV27; CDR3: CASSFGLDGEQYF
J: TRBJ1-2; V: TRBV29-1; CDR3: CSVVGQGLGYTF
J: TRBJ1-2; V: TRBV19; CDR3: CASSRPSQGPGYTF
J: TRBJ2-7; V: TRBV29-1; CDR3: CSHGTGASYEQYF
J: TRBJ2-2; V: TRBV9; CDR3: CASSVTPGELFF
J: TRBJ2-2; V: TRBV7-6; CDR3: CASSSGRTPTGELFF
J: TRBJ2-1; V: TRBV27; CDR3: CAAVSPADEQFF
J: TRBJ2-1; V: TRBV14; CDR3: CASSRTGVYNEQFF
J: TRBJ2-3; V: TRBV7-2; CDR3: CAVGTYTDTQYF
J: TRBJ1-1; V: TRBV30; CDR3: CAWGQGANTEAFF
J: TRBJ1-2; V: TRBV27; CDR3: CASSPRVGINGYTF
J: TRBJ2-7; V: TRBV11-2; CDR3: CASSLGGVRQYF
J: TRBJ2-7; V: TRBV7-2; CDR3: CASSSWTATYEQYF
J: TRBJ1-3; V: TRBV15; CDR3: CATSRELPGSGNTIYF
J: TRBJ2-7; V: TRBV4-3; CDR3: CASSQDAAGATYEQYF
J: TRBJ2-7; V: TRBV11-3; CDR3: CASSPPRDEQYF
J: TRBJ2-2; V: TRBV7-8; CDR3: CASSIGDRNTGELFF
J: TRBJ1-1; V: TRBV5-6; CDR3: CASSLGPQSGTEAFF
J: TRBJ1-1; V: TRBV6-5; CDR3: CASSYGMNTEAFF
J: TRBJ1-4; V: TRBV2; CDR3: CASRELTGSNEKLFF
J: TRBJ2-3; V: TRBV5-1; CDR3: CASSEGTGLTDTQYF
J: TRBJ1-4; V: TRBV30; CDR3: CAWSLGQGLAFF
J: TRBJ2-1; V: TRBV6-4; CDR3: CASSDSNSGGAGEQFF
J: TRBJ1-3; V: TRBV9; CDR3: CASSVDAGRLSGNTIYF
J: TRBJ2-3; V: TRBV18; CDR3: CASSQDRGFTDTQYF
J: TRBJ1-2; V: TRBV2; CDR3: CASSERGRSEYGYTF
J: TRBJ2-3; V: TRBV11-2; CDR3: CASSQLQGSTDTQYF
J: TRBJ2-5; V: TRBV2; CDR3: CASARGTSGETQYF
J: TRBJ2-7; V: TRBV27; CDR3: CASSKRQGSEQYF
J: TRBJ1-1; V: TRBV11-3; CDR3: CASSPSGGRDTEAFF
J: TRBJ1-5; V: TRBV7-9; CDR3: CASSLDRVAPQPQHF
J: TRBJ2-7; V: TRBV4-3; CDR3: CASSQEPGNYEQYF
J: TRBJ1-1; V: TRBV10-1; CDR3: CARMPAGANTEAFF
J: TRBJ2-1; V: TRBV4-1; CDR3: CASSQKRGSNEQFF
J: TRBJ2-5; V: TRBV7-3; CDR3: CASSLGGTQYF
J: TRBJ1-2; V: TRBV27; CDR3: CAILTGTGGYTF
J: TRBJ1-6; V: TRBV4-3; CDR3: CASSQGTGTENSPLHF
J: TRBJ1-1; V: TRBV19; CDR3: CASTTASTEAFF